The clone carrying this T cell receptor (beta chain) was seen ten or more times. The TCR beta CDR3 regions underwent amplification using RNA transcripts as the source. First-round RT-PCR with HTBI primers amplified the TCR CDR3 region. MiXCR was run by TCRdb on the multiplex PCR reads, yielding one entry per CDR3 protein. The table records under 750,000 distinct CDR3 sequences, around a sixth of them present only once. The data originate from a study of T cells in Graves' hyperthyroidism and ophthalmopathy. J gave up 0 bases and V 5 bases, and 10 bases lay outside the gene matches. CDR3 length equals 17 residues. The germline V gene has CDR1 SEHNR and CDR2 FQNEAQ (reference sequence). Blood dates from first hyperthyroidism diagnosis, before any ophthalmopathy symptoms.

This chain joins TRBV7-9 and TRBJ2-1; 7 bases line up with TRBD2. What was sequenced was blood. This TCR came from a woman aged 45-60 years with Graves' hyperthyroidism that later progressed to Graves' ophthalmopathy. The CDR3 loop reads CASSPRGGGSSYNEQFF. The CDR3 nucleotides read TGTGCCAGCAGCCCGCGTGGTGGCGGGAGCTCCTACAATGAGCAGTTCTTC.